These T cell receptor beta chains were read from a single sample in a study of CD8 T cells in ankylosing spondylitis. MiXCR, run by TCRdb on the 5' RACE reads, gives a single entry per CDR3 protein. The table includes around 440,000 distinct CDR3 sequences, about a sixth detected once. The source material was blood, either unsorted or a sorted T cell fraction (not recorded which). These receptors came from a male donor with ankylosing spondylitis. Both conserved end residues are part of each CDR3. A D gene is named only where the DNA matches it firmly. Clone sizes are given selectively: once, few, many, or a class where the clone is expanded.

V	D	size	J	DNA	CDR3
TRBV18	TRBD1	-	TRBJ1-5	TGTGCCAGCTCAGGGACAGGGGCCGATCAGCCCCAGCATTTT	CASSGTGADQPQHF
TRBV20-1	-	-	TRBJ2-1	TGCAGTCACTTATACCGATCCTACAATGAGCAGTTCTTC	CSHLYRSYNEQFF
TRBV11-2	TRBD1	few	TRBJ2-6	TGTGCCAGCAGCCCCTCCTTCGGGACAGGGGGAACTGGGGCCAACGTCCTGACTTTC	CASSPSFGTGGTGANVLTF
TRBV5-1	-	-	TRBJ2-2	TGCGCCAGCAGCTTTCTAGGTCAGCCACTAGCCAACACCGGGGAGCTGTTTTTT	CASSFLGQPLANTGELFF
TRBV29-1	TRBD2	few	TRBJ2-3	TGCAGCGTTATCTTTGGCGGGAGGTCTGATACGCAGTATTTT	CSVIFGGRSDTQYF
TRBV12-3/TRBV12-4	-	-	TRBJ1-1	TGTGCCAGCAGCTCCCGAACGGGGCAGCCGAACACTGAAGCTTTCTTT	CASSSRTGQPNTEAFF
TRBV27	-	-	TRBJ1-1	TGTGCCAGCAGTTCACCCTGGTTGGGCACTGAAGCTTTCTTT	CASSSPWLGTEAFF
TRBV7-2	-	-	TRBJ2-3	TGTGCCAGCAGCAGAGAGAGGATCACAGATACGCAGTATTTT	CASSRERITDTQYF
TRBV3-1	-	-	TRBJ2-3	TGTGCCAGCAGCCTTAGGGGGGGGGCCACAGATACGCAGTATTTT	CASSLRGGATDTQYF
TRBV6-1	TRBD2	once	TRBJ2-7	TGTGCCAGCAGTCCCGGACTAGCGGGGGGGTCCTATAATTACGAGCAGTACTTC	CASSPGLAGGSYNYEQYF
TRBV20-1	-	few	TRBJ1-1	TGCAGTGCAGGGTCATTTAACACTGAAGCTTTCTTT	CSAGSFNTEAFF
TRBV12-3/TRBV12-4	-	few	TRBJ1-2	TGTGCCAGCAGCACCACCGGGCGGGATGGCTACACCTTC	CASSTTGRDGYTF
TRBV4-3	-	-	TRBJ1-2	TGCGCCAGCAGCCAAGATAGACGGGTGTCACTCTATGGCTACACCTTC	CASSQDRRVSLYGYTF
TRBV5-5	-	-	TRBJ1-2	TGTGCCAGCAGCCACGGGTCCTCAGCGAGTAACTATGGCTACACCTTC	CASSHGSSASNYGYTF
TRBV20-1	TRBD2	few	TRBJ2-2	TGCAGTGCTAGAAAAAGCGGGGGTCCGAACACCGGGGAGCTGTTTTTT	CSARKSGGPNTGELFF
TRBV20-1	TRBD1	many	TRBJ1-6	TGCAGTGCTAGAGACTCCCGGACAGGGCCCAATTCACCCCTCCACTTT	CSARDSRTGPNSPLHF
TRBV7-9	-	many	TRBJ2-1	TGTGCCAGCAGCACAAGCGGGCTTGAGCAGTTCTTC	CASSTSGLEQFF
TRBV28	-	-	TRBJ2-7	TGTGCCAGCAGTTTTGCCACTTGGGAGCAGTACTTC	CASSFATWEQYF
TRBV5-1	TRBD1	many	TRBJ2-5	TGCGCCAGCAGCAGCCTAACAGGGGCGACCGAGTACTTC	CASSSLTGATEYF
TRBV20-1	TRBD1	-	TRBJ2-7	TGCAGTGTCGAGGGGGCTATTTCCTACGAGCAGTACTTC	CSVEGAISYEQYF
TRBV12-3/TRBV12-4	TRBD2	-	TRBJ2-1	TGCACTAGCGGGAGGGGTTACAATGAGCAGTTCTTC	CTSGRGYNEQFF
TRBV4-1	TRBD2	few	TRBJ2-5	TGCGCCAGCAGCCACTGGACTAGCGGGACCCTTTCGTACCAAGAGACCCAGTACTTC	CASSHWTSGTLSYQETQYF
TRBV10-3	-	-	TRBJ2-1	TGTGCCATCAGTGCCGCGGCAGGGGAAGGCTCCTACAATGAGCAGTTCTTC	CAISAAAGEGSYNEQFF
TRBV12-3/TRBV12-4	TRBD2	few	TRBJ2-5	TGTGCCAGCACCTTTCGAGCGGGGGGGCGAGAGACCCAGTACTTC	CASTFRAGGRETQYF
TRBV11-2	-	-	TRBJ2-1	TGTGCCAGCAGCCAGAGTGGCAATGAGCAGTTCTTC	CASSQSGNEQFF
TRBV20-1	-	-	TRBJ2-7	TGCAGTGCGGCCCGAGAAACCTACGAGCAGTACTTC	CSAARETYEQYF
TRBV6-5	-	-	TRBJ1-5	TGTGCCAGCGGTTGGACGGACTCTGCGTCGTTGCCCCAGCATTTT	CASGWTDSASLPQHF
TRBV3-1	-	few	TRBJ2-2	TGTGCCAGCAGCCTATTGGGCGGGGAGCTGTTTTTT	CASSLLGGELFF
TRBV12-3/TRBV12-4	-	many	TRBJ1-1	TGTGCCAGCAGAGGGGAATGGAACACTGAAGCTTTCTTT	CASRGEWNTEAFF
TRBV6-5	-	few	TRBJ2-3	TGTGCCAGCAGTTACTCTCTGGCAGGGTGGCCAGATACGCAGTATTTT	CASSYSLAGWPDTQYF
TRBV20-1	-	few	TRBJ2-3	TGCAGTGCCCTACCCCTTGAGGATACGCAGTATTTT	CSALPLEDTQYF
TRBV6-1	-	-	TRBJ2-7	TGTGCCAGCAGTGAAATGCTAACTAGCACGTACGAGCAGTACTTC	CASSEMLTSTYEQYF